This T cell receptor (beta chain) was profiled in a study of T cell responses to AZD1222 COVID-19 vaccine. Comment on this clone: Antigen specificity is unknown.

Generated by immunoSEQ multiplex PCR, the TCRdb table keeps only in-frame clones and is missing some. The data show some 150,000 clones, about 86% seen once. Study-wide points: The reported proportion of spike-specific TCRs targeting unmutated variant regions was nearly half. A rise in Spike-specific TCR breadth and depth followed two AZD1222 doses. Baseline testing showed seropositivity in only six AZD1222 recipients. Spike-spanning, vaccine-associated CD4 TCRs were dominant at 160-218 and 743-854.

In germline, CDR1 is SGHTA, CDR2 FQGNSA. Trimming took off 4 bases at V and 2 bases at J, with 13 bases between the two ends. CDR3 length equals 15 residues. The sample in question was peripheral blood, obtained 28 days after the second AZD1222 dose. The source is an adult who received the AZD1222 COVID-19 vaccine. The chain joins TRBV7-2 to TRBJ2-3; the D is unclear. The CDR3 bases are TGTGCCAGCAGCTACGTCGTCGGCCTCACAGATACGCAGTATTTT. It codes for CASSYVVGLTDTQYF. The full variable domain, with the rest looked up from reference TRBV7-2 and TRBJ2-3, is GAGVSQSPSNKVTEKGKDVELRCDPISGHTALYWYRQSLGQGLEFLIYFQGNSAPDKSGLPSDRFSAERTGGSVSTLTIQRTQQEDSAVYLCASSYVVGLTDTQYFGPGTRLTVL.